This record concerns one TCR beta chain sequence. Germline CDR1 is LNHDA and CDR2 is SQIVND (reference sequence). There are 14 residues in the CDR3. The V gene end was trimmed by 8 bases and the J gene end by 2 bases; junction bases not matched to a gene: 6. Assay: immunoSEQ multiplex PCR; the TCRdb copy retains only in-frame clones and omits some. Among some 14,000 clones listed, roughly 85% were seen once. This entry is derived from a study of blood T cell repertoires in COVID-19. Background on the study: The United States, Italy and Spain were the sources of the acute and convalescent COVID-19 samples. PBMCs, B-cell-depleted T cells, or T cells were the source of the cDNA or gDNA that made up the material.

The origin of this receptor is a woman aged 60 to 75 with acute or convalescent COVID-19. This sequence joins TRBV19 and TRBJ2-1, with 7 bases fitting TRBD2. What was sequenced was peripheral blood. CDR3 amino acids: CASLPAGAYNEQFF. The DNA of the CDR3 is TGTGCCAGTCTACCCGCGGGGGCCTACAATGAGCAGTTCTTC.